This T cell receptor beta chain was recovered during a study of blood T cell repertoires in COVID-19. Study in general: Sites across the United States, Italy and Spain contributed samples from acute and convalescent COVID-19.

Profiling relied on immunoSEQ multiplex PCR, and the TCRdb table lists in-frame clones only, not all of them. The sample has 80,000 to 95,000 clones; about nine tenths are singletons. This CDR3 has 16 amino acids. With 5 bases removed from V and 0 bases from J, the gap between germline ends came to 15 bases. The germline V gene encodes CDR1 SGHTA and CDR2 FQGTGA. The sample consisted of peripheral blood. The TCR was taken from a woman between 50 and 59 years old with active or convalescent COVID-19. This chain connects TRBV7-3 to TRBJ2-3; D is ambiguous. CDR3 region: CASSLEALSSTDTQYF. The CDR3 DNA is TGTGCCAGCAGCCTGGAAGCACTATCTAGCACAGATACGCAGTATTTT.